Shown below are 11 T cell receptor beta chains from a single sample sequenced in a study of T-cell reconstitution after alpha-beta-depleted transplantation in children. TCRbeta library preparation incorporated unique molecular identifiers. MiXCR was run by TCRdb on the PCR reads, yielding one entry per CDR3 protein. Of around 300,000 distinct CDR3 sequences in the sample, 20% to 30% were seen once. The sequenced sample was PBMCs, mostly from graft donor cells, obtained 180 days after TCRalphabeta/CD19-depleted stem cell transplant. All receptors derive from a male patient between 10 and 17 years old who had a stem cell transplant for acute lymphoblastic leukemia, so the T cells may come from the graft donor.

This clonotype was counted a few times. The chain employs TRBV4-1 and TRBJ1-2; 9 nucleotides match TRBD1. With V trimmed by 4 bases and J by 4 bases, 7 bases remained unmatched. Germline lookup yields CDR1 MGHRA and CDR2 YSYEKL. CDR3 size: 15 residues. The DNA for the CDR3 is TGCGCCAGCAGCCGCCCAGGACAGGGGATCTATGGCTACACCTTC. The encoded protein is CASSRPGQGIYGYTF.

This clonotype was observed many times. The gene calls are TRBV29-1 and TRBJ2-7, with TRBD1 matching over 7 bases. This CDR3 is built from 14 residues. Germline V gene sequence: CDR1 SQVTM, CDR2 ANQGSEA. The trim removed 8 bases at V and 0 bases at J, leaving 10 bases unmatched. CDR3 nucleotide sequence: TGCAGCTCGAGGGGGCCACTTACCTCCTACGAGCAGTACTTC. Translating gives CSSRGPLTSYEQYF.

This clonotype was found a few times. V gene TRBV21-1 combines with J gene TRBJ2-1; the D segment call TRBD2 is taken from the table without a DNA check. TRBV21-1 is given as a pseudogene. This CDR3 is 13 amino acids long. DNA for the CDR3: TGTGCCAGCAGCCCAGTCCGGTACAATGAGCAGTTCTTC. Residues: CASSPVRYNEQFF.

This clonotype was observed a handful of times. V gene TRBV11-2 combines with J gene TRBJ2-7; no definite D call. Trimming took 0 bases from V and 3 from J, leaving 9 bases between them. The CDR3 extends over 14 amino acids. The germline V gene encodes CDR1 SGHAT and CDR2 FQNNGV. CDR3 DNA: TGTGCCAGCAGCTTAGAGGGGTCGGGCTACGAGCAGTACTTC. Translation: CASSLEGSGYEQYF.

The chain is built from TRBV21-1 and TRBJ2-7. TRBV21-1 counts as a pseudogene. The CDR3 covers 11 residues. Here the CDR3 DNA reads TGTGCCAGCAGCAAAGATCCCGAGCAGTACTTC. The encoded protein is CASSKDPEQYF.

J is TRBJ2-1 and V is TRBV5-1; 9 bases match TRBD1. The germline V gene encodes CDR1 SGHRS and CDR2 YFSETQ. This CDR3 region has 19 residues. With V trimmed by 4 bases and J by 3 bases, 17 bases remained unmatched. CDR3 in DNA: TGCGCCAGCAGCCTTTCCGGGACAGGGTCGTTCGGGGACTACAATGAGCAGTTCTTC. Protein: CASSLSGTGSFGDYNEQFF.

The sample holds a few counts of this clonotype. CDR3 residues: CASSPLWGGRTYNEQFF. In nucleotides, the CDR3 is TGTGCCAGCAGCCCCCTTTGGGGGGGAAGGACCTACAATGAGCAGTTCTTC. The chain joins TRBV12-3 or TRBV12-4 to TRBJ2-1; 7 positions match TRBD2. The trim removed 6 bases at V and 2 bases at J, leaving 13 bases unmatched. The CDR3 covers 17 residues.

The genes are TRBV5-1 and TRBJ2-2, with TRBD1 identical over 9 bases. CDR3 length: 15 residues. V dropped 3 bases and J dropped 6; count of bases not matched to a gene: 6. Germline V lookup: CDR1 SGHRS, CDR2 YFSETQ. CDR3 sequence reads: CASSSRDRVSGELFF. In nucleotides, the CDR3 is TGCGCCAGCAGCTCCCGGGACAGGGTCTCCGGGGAGCTGTTTTTT.

The chain joins TRBV19 to TRBJ1-5; possibly TRBD1 for D (5 bases). Germline lookup yields CDR1 LNHDA and CDR2 SQIVND (reference sequence). Trimming pared 2 bases from V and 5 bases from J, leaving 16 bases between. The CDR3 loop spans 16 amino acids. This CDR3 is CASSIIGQGKHQPQHF. CDR3 in DNA: TGTGCCAGTAGTATAATAGGTCAGGGAAAACATCAGCCCCAGCATTTT.

The V call is TRBV12-3 or TRBV12-4, the J call TRBJ2-1, with 12 bases aligning to TRBD2. V shed 10 bases, J shed 4 bases, and the junction held 5 bases outside the gene matches. The CDR3 runs to 14 residues. CDR3 amino acids: CAIGLAGIYNEQFF. Here the CDR3 DNA reads TGTGCCATTGGACTAGCGGGAATATACAATGAGCAGTTCTTC.

Here the CDR3 DNA reads TGCGCCAGCAGCCCGGACAGGGCGGTGAACACTGAAGCTTTCTTT. Protein: CASSPDRAVNTEAFF. This chain joins TRBV5-1 and TRBJ1-1; TRBD1 matches at 8 bases. Germline V gives CDR1 SGHRS, CDR2 YFSETQ. The CDR3 runs 15 residues. Trimming at V came to 4 bases and at J to 0 bases, leaving 5 bases not matched to a gene.